Listed below are T cell receptor beta chains from one sample, sequenced in a study of vaccination effects on CD4 cells after COVID-19. The table came from immunoSEQ multiplex PCR; TCRdb's copy has only in-frame clones and leaves some out. The sample contains approximately 61,000 clones, about 81% of which appear only once. No antigens are known for them. The starting material was CD4+ T cells from PBMCs cultured without peptide, obtained after COVID-19 vaccination. The receptor source for this set is a human donor who received a COVID-19 vaccine. CDR3s include the opening cysteine and the closing phenylalanine or tryptophan. Fields, in order: J gene, V gene, D gene, clone size, CDR3 protein, CDR3 DNA. A D gene is named only where the DNA matches it firmly. Clone size, where shown, is once, few, many, or a class for clones that have expanded.

TRBJ2-7 | TRBV3-1/TRBV3-2 | - | - | CASSQWSGHTSYEQYF | TGTGCCAGCAGCCAATGGTCAGGGCATACTTCCTACGAGCAGTACTTC
TRBJ2-3 | TRBV24-1 | - | - | CARSRGVSFARATDTQYF | TGTGCCAGGAGCAGGGGGGTATCCTTCGCCAGGGCAACAGATACGCAGTATTTT
TRBJ1-1 | TRBV18 | - | - | CASSPTGRGDTEAFF | TGTGCCAGCTCACCAACCGGCAGGGGTGACACTGAAGCTTTCTTT
TRBJ2-7 | TRBV7-2 | - | - | CASSLGAGPYEQYF | TGTGCCAGCAGCCTGGGGGCGGGACCCTACGAGCAGTACTTC
TRBJ1-1 | TRBV4-1 | TRBD1 | few | CASSQGWVDRGRTEAFF | TGCGCCAGCAGCCAAGGGTGGGTTGACAGGGGCCGGACTGAAGCTTTCTTT
TRBJ2-7 | TRBV13 | TRBD2 | - | CASSLLSVFLAGTHEQYF | TGTGCCAGCAGCTTACTGTCGGTTTTTCTAGCGGGAACCCACGAGCAGTACTTC
TRBJ2-1 | TRBV7-2 | - | - | CASSQDSSYNEQFF | TGTGCCAGCAGCCAAGACTCCTCCTACAATGAGCAGTTCTTC
TRBJ1-4 | TRBV27 | - | - | CASSLSGSAGYNEKLFF | TGTGCCAGCAGTTTATCGGGCTCGGCAGGGTATAATGAAAAACTGTTTTTT
TRBJ1-2 | TRBV10-3 | - | - | CAIRSVGSYGYTF | TGTGCCATCAGATCCGTCGGGTCGTATGGCTACACCTTC
TRBJ1-4 | TRBV18 | - | few | CASSPTGGNEKLFF | TGTGCCAGCTCACCGACAGGTGGGAATGAAAAACTGTTTTTT
TRBJ1-4 | TRBV4-1 | - | - | CASSQPTATNEKLFF | TGCGCCAGCAGCCAACCGACAGCAACTAATGAAAAACTGTTTTTT
TRBJ2-6 | TRBV5-4 | - | - | CASSSSNSGANVLTF | TGTGCCAGCAGCAGCAGTAACTCTGGGGCCAACGTCCTGACTTTC
TRBJ1-1 | TRBV5-6 | - | - | CASSSGQPNTEAFF | TGTGCCAGCAGCTCCGGACAGCCAAACACTGAAGCTTTCTTT
TRBJ2-5 | TRBV6-5 | - | - | CASSYRLVQETQYF | TGTGCCAGCAGTTACAGGCTAGTCCAAGAGACCCAGTACTTC
TRBJ2-1 | TRBV6-5 | TRBD2 | - | CASSYSSGAYNEQFF | TGTGCCAGCAGTTATTCTAGCGGGGCCTACAATGAGCAGTTCTTC
TRBJ2-2 | TRBV15 | - | - | CATSRPSNANTGELFF | TGTGCCACCAGCAGACCCTCGAACGCGAACACCGGGGAGCTGTTTTTT
TRBJ1-2 | TRBV6-5 | - | - | CASSPGAGGYTF | TGTGCCAGCAGTCCGGGAGCAGGAGGCTACACCTTC
TRBJ1-2 | TRBV13 | TRBD1 | - | CASSTLDRDYGYTF | TGTGCCAGCAGCACTCTGGACAGGGACTATGGCTACACCTTC
TRBJ1-2 | TRBV6-1 | TRBD1 | - | CASSEQGDRYGYTF | TGTGCCAGCAGTGAGCAGGGGGATCGCTATGGCTACACCTTC
TRBJ1-1 | TRBV12-3/TRBV12-4 | - | - | CASSLGGAWAFF | TGTGCCAGCAGTTTAGGTGGTGCGTGGGCTTTCTTT
TRBJ2-7 | TRBV29-1 | TRBD1 | - | CSVARQGHEQYF | TGCAGCGTCGCCCGACAGGGCCACGAGCAGTACTTC
TRBJ1-1 | TRBV4-2 | - | - | CASSQVEGAEAFF | TGTGCCAGCAGCCAAGTCGAGGGGGCTGAAGCTTTCTTT
TRBJ1-4 | TRBV5-1 | TRBD1 | - | CASSLALVQGEKLFF | TGCGCCAGCAGCTTGGCCTTAGTACAGGGGGAAAAACTGTTTTTT
TRBJ2-2 | TRBV18 | TRBD2 | - | CASSPERGGRELFF | TGTGCCAGCTCACCAGAACGGGGGGGCCGGGAGCTGTTTTTT
TRBJ1-5 | TRBV2 | - | - | CASSEDTSNQPQHF | TGTGCCAGCAGCGAAGACACAAGCAATCAGCCCCAGCATTTT
TRBJ2-7 | TRBV3-1/TRBV3-2 | TRBD2 | - | CASSQGKGRGYEQYF | TGTGCCAGCAGCCAAGGGAAAGGGAGGGGCTACGAGCAGTACTTC
TRBJ2-1 | TRBV10-3 | TRBD2 | - | CAIKPGGPNNEQFF | TGTGCCATCAAGCCGGGGGGACCGAACAATGAGCAGTTCTTC
TRBJ1-2 | TRBV6-5 | TRBD1 | - | CASRLTGGNGYTF | TGTGCCAGCAGGTTGACAGGGGGCAATGGCTACACCTTC
TRBJ2-7 | TRBV7-9 | - | - | CASSLSAQKAYEQYF | TGTGCCAGCAGCTTATCGGCGCAGAAAGCCTACGAGCAGTACTTC
TRBJ2-7 | TRBV30 | - | once | CAWSVTGTSSYEQYF | TGTGCCTGGAGCGTAACAGGGACCTCGTCCTACGAGCAGTACTTC
TRBJ2-1 | TRBV6-2/TRBV6-3 | - | few | CASSYPPGGSYNEQFF | TGTGCCAGCAGTTACCCGCCCGGGGGCTCCTACAATGAGCAGTTCTTC
TRBJ2-3 | TRBV7-8 | TRBD1 | once | CASSLRDRGGTDTQYF | TGTGCCAGCAGCCTCCGGGACAGGGGTGGGACAGATACGCAGTATTTT
TRBJ1-6 | TRBV4-1 | - | - | CASSQLYGGSPLHF | TGCGCCAGCAGCCAGCTCTACGGGGGTTCACCCCTCCACTTT
TRBJ2-2 | TRBV4-1 | - | - | CASSHGGYLGTGELFF | TGCGCCAGCAGCCACGGGGGCTACCTTGGGACCGGGGAGCTGTTTTTT
TRBJ1-5 | TRBV19 | - | - | CASSPRFSNQPQHF | TGTGCCAGTAGTCCCCGTTTTAGCAATCAGCCCCAGCATTTT
TRBJ2-1 | TRBV5-1 | TRBD1 | once | CASSWGQGGYNEQFF | TGCGCCAGCAGCTGGGGACAGGGCGGGTACAATGAGCAGTTCTTC
TRBJ2-2 | TRBV10-3 | TRBD1 | - | CAIRGTGVTGELFF | TGTGCCATCAGGGGGACAGGGGTCACCGGGGAGCTGTTTTTT
TRBJ1-1 | TRBV6-2/TRBV6-3 | TRBD1 | - | CASSYPGQGLNTEAFF | TGTGCCAGCAGTTACCCGGGACAGGGGTTGAACACTGAAGCTTTCTTT
TRBJ1-4 | TRBV20-1 | - | - | CSTDSNEKLFF | TGCAGTACGGACAGTAATGAAAAACTGTTTTTT
TRBJ1-1 | TRBV6-2/TRBV6-3 | TRBD1 | - | CASSYGLTGVWNTEAFF | TGTGCCAGCAGCTATGGGCTAACAGGGGTATGGAACACTGAAGCTTTCTTT
TRBJ2-6 | TRBV6-4 | - | - | CASSARTGSGANVLTF | TGTGCCAGCAGCGCGAGGACTGGATCTGGGGCCAACGTCCTGACTTTC
TRBJ1-6 | TRBV6-6 | - | - | CASSYPQGHRVPLHF | TGTGCCAGCAGTTACCCCCAGGGACACCGGGTTCCCCTCCACTTT
TRBJ2-3 | TRBV7-2 | TRBD2 | - | CASSLYSGTRATDTQYF | TGTGCCAGCAGCTTGTATTCCGGGACTAGGGCCACAGATACGCAGTATTTT